This TCR beta chain originates from a study of regulatory T cells in long-lasting Graves disease. Noted time point: newly diagnosed GD, antithyroid drugs for less than 3 months. RNA extracted from PBMCs served as the sequencing template. The CDR3 totals 15 residues. Trimming cost V 3 bases and J 3 bases, with 14 bases left between them. Germline V lookup: CDR1 MNHEY, CDR2 SVGAGI. This clonotype has a count of ten or more. Arm-PCR with iRepertoire HTBI primers amplified the CDR3 regions for these TCR beta libraries. One entry per CDR3 protein, called by TCRdb with MiXCR from the multiplex PCR reads. The sample yields hundreds of thousands of distinct CDR3 sequences, 16% seen once. This sample was also put to use in a study of T cells in Graves' hyperthyroidism and ophthalmopathy. From that paper: Exclusion of patients followed from uncontrolled infection, other autoimmune disease, pregnancy or lactation.

The chain links TRBV6-5 to TRBJ1-2; D call uncertain. The TCR originated in a woman in her twenties or thirties with Graves disease. The sequencing used peripheral blood mononuclear cells (PBMCs), collected at new diagnosis, from a patient treated with antithyroid drugs. The CDR3 sequence: CASSYIGLRDYGYTF. DNA of the CDR3: TGTGCCAGCAGTTATATTGGTTTACGAGACTATGGCTACACCTTC.